This T cell receptor (beta chain) came from a study of human T cells and chemical hapten exposure. TCRdb called the 5' RACE reads again in MiXCR, with one record for every CDR3 protein. The data hold fewer than 150,000 distinct CDR3 sequences, with approximately 20% observed a single time. Trimming removed 2 bases from V and 8 bases from J; junction bases left unmatched: 2. CDR3 length: 13 residues. The germline V gene encodes CDR1 SGHRS and CDR2 YFSETQ. Extraction of total RNA was performed on unfractionated whole blood. This clonotype occurred a few times. The V gene is TRBV5-1, the J gene TRBJ1-1; 11 bases line up with TRBD1. The clonotype originates from a human donor in good health. This CDR3 is CASSFGQGAEAFF. For the CDR3, the DNA is TGCGCCAGCAGCTTCGGACAGGGGGCCGAAGCTTTCTTT. Combining the CDR3 with reference TRBV5-1 and TRBJ1-1 gives the whole variable domain KAGVTQTPRYLIKTRGQQVTLSCSPISGHRSVSWYQQTPGQGLQFLFEYFSETQRNKGNFPGRFSGRQFSNSRSEMNVSTLELGDSALYLCASSFGQGAEAFFGQGTRLTVV.